This entry lists 27 T cell receptor beta chains sequenced from one sample in a study of blood T cell repertoires in COVID-19 (dated by TCRdb to 2018 to 2021). The library was built by means of the immunoSEQ multiplex PCR assay. Drawn from immuneACCESS, this table holds only the in-frame rearrangements with V and J called that TCRdb kept. Clones are partly lost; checked studies trace under half to an unresolved V gene and leave the rest unexplained. The sample table contains around 390,000 clones; only one count was recorded for 87% of them. Together, the top ten hold about 9.4% of the sample. Sequenced: PBMCs or T cells enriched from blood (not recorded which). Source of these receptors: a woman aged 45-65 years who had recovered from COVID-19.

The chain carries TRBV2 and TRBJ2-1, with D possibly TRBD2 on 7 matching bases. Germline lookup yields CDR1 SNHLY and CDR2 FYNNEI. The V gene lost 9 bases and the J gene lost 4 bases, with 19 bases spanning the gap. The CDR3 contains 15 residues. The CDR3 loop reads CARDSKGGVYNEQFF. The DNA of the CDR3 is TGTGCCAGAGACTCTAAGGGGGGGGTATACAATGAGCAGTTCTTC. Supplemented by reference TRBV2 and TRBJ2-1, the full variable domain reads EPEVTQTPSHQVTQMGQEVILRCVPISNHLYFYWYRQILGQKVEFLVSFYNNEISEKSEIFDDQFSVERPDGSNFTLKIRSTKLEDSAMYFCARDSKGGVYNEQFFGPGTRLTVL.

This rearrangement joins TRBV7-9 to TRBJ2-1, with D hard to call. Germline-derived CDR1 and CDR2 are SEHNR and FQNEAQ (reference sequence). Trimming removed 5 bases from V and 9 bases from J, with 5 bases in between. This CDR3 spans 10 amino acids. This CDR3 is CASSTAEQFF. In nucleotides, the CDR3 is TGTGCCAGCAGCACAGCTGAGCAGTTCTTC.

The gene calls are TRBV29-1 and TRBJ1-2; possibly TRBD1 for D (5 bases). The CDR3 sequence is 13 residues long. Between the trimmed V and J ends, which lost 1 base and 4 bases, there was a span of 10 bases. Germline V gene lookup returns CDR1 SQVTM and CDR2 ANQGSEA. The chain's CDR3 is CSVEGVGGYGYTF. CDR3 nucleotides: TGCAGCGTTGAAGGGGTGGGGGGCTATGGCTACACCTTC.

This clone came up once. The chain uses TRBV7-8 and TRBJ2-7; 7 bases map to TRBD1. Germline trimming cut 5 bases from V and 4 bases from J; bases unmatched to any gene: 8. The CDR3 contains 14 residues. CDR1 and CDR2 from the germline V gene are SGHVS and FQNEAQ. The CDR3 loop reads CASSTRDRKYEQYF. DNA of the CDR3: TGTGCCAGCAGCACCCGGGACAGAAAGTACGAGCAGTACTTC.

This sequence joins TRBV10-2 and TRBJ1-5, with 9 bases that match TRBD1. Trimming removed 4 bases from V and 0 bases from J; junction bases left unmatched: 1. The CDR3 runs 15 residues. The V gene's germline CDR1 is WSHSY and CDR2 SAAADI. For the CDR3, the DNA is TGCGCCAGCAGTGGACAGGGGGGTAGCAATCAGCCCCAGCATTTT. Its translation is CASSGQGGSNQPQHF.

The chain is built from TRBV3-1 (or the pseudogene TRBV3-2) and TRBJ2-7; D unresolved. The CDR3 is made up of 11 amino acids. V was shortened by 8 bases and J by 6 bases, with 11 bases between the two germline ends. The germline CDR1 and CDR2 sequences are LGHDT and YNNKEL (reference sequence). The CDR3 DNA is TGTGCCAGCTCGACGGGTCGCGAGCAGTACTTC. It yields the protein CASSTGREQYF.

V is TRBV4-1 and J is TRBJ1-5; tentative D call: TRBD1 (5 bases). Germline V gives CDR1 MGHRA, CDR2 YSYEKL. The CDR3 has 17 amino acids. Trimming pared 2 bases from V and 0 bases from J, leaving 14 bases between. The CDR3 here is CASSQSSGLNSNQPQHF. CDR3 bases: TGCGCCAGCAGCCAAAGCTCGGGACTAAATAGCAATCAGCCCCAGCATTTT.

The chain is built from TRBV25-1 and TRBJ1-2, with 11 nucleotides matching TRBD1. CDR3 length: 14 amino acids. CDR1 and CDR2 (germline): MGHDK, SYGVNS. The V and J ends lost 3 bases and 6 bases, in that order; junction bases with no gene match: 3. CDR3 residues: CASSEPGQGDGYTF. DNA for the CDR3: TGTGCCAGCAGTGAGCCGGGACAGGGGGATGGCTACACCTTC.

This clone appeared a few times. V usage is TRBV4-2 and J usage is TRBJ2-6, with unresolved D. Germline CDR1 reads LGHNA; CDR2 reads YNFKEQ. The CDR3 is 16 residues long. Trimming cost V 4 bases and J 0 bases, with 10 bases left between them. The CDR3 coding sequence is TGTGCCAGCAGCCCTATTGGTTACTCTGGGGCCAACGTCCTGACTTTC. It translates to CASSPIGYSGANVLTF.

This chain connects TRBV30 to TRBJ2-1; 12 nucleotides line up with TRBD2. With 0 bases clipped from V and 14 bases from J, the junction kept 11 bases outside the gene matches. CDR3 length: 15 amino acids. Germline values: CDR1 GTSNPN, CDR2 SVGIG (reference sequence). CDR3 sequence (DNA): TGTGCCTGGAGTGTGCTCCCCTCAGGACTAGCGGGAAAGTTCTTC. Protein: CAWSVLPSGLAGKFF.

The V call is TRBV5-1, the J call TRBJ2-3; no clear D gene. Germline V lookup: CDR1 SGHRS, CDR2 YFSETQ. The CDR3 is 13 residues long. The V and J ends lost 0 bases and 3 bases respectively, with 5 bases between them. CDR3 residues: CASSLARTDTQYF. The CDR3 coding sequence is TGCGCCAGCAGCTTGGCACGGACAGATACGCAGTATTTT.

This clone was seen a single time. J is TRBJ2-3 and V is TRBV9, with a possible D match to TRBD1 (5 bases). CDR3 size: 15 residues. The ends were cut back, 0 bases at V and 4 bases at J, with 12 bases in the middle. Germline CDR1 reads SGDLS; CDR2 reads YYNGEE. The CDR3 protein is CASSVGTLRSDTQYF. In nucleotides, the CDR3 is TGTGCCAGCAGCGTAGGGACATTAAGGTCAGATACGCAGTATTTT. The entire variable domain, with the rest obtained from reference TRBV9 and TRBJ2-3, is as follows: DSGVTQTPKHLITATGQRVTLRCSPRSGDLSVYWYQQSLDQGLQFLIQYYNGEERAKGNILERFSAQQFPDLHSELNLSSLELGDSALYFCASSVGTLRSDTQYFGPGTRLTVL.

The chain has TRBV6-1 and TRBJ1-6; unclear D gene. Germline V CDR1 and CDR2: MNHNS, SASEGT. V dropped 3 bases and J dropped 15 bases, with 15 bases sitting between them. This CDR3 has 13 amino acids. This chain's CDR3 is CASSDPDTKVLHF. CDR3 coding DNA: TGTGCCAGCAGTGACCCTGACACCAAGGTCCTCCACTTT.

V gene TRBV30 combines with J gene TRBJ1-2; 9 bases agree with TRBD1. CDR1 and CDR2 (germline): GTSNPN, SVGIG (reference sequence). After removal of 5 bases from V and 0 bases from J, the junction contained 10 bases not matched to a gene. CDR3 size: 16 residues. The CDR3: CAWEGTGKMTNYGYTF. In DNA form, the CDR3 reads TGTGCCTGGGAAGGGACAGGGAAAATGACTAACTATGGCTACACCTTC. The full variable domain, its missing parts supplied by reference TRBV30 and TRBJ1-2, is SQTIHQWPATLVQPVGSPLSLECTVEGTSNPNLYWYRQAAGRGLQLLFYSVGIGQISSEVPQNLSASRPQDRQFILSSKKLLLSDSGFYLCAWEGTGKMTNYGYTFGSGTRLTVV.

The chain combines TRBV5-1 with TRBJ2-7; D ambiguous. This CDR3 comprises 14 residues. V dropped 0 bases and J dropped 4 bases, with 11 bases sitting between them. From germline, CDR1 is SGHRS and CDR2 YFSETQ. In nucleotides, the CDR3 is TGCGCCAGCAGCTTGGAATCAGGAAGGTACGAGCAGTACTTC. Its translation: CASSLESGRYEQYF.

This clone appeared a few times. The rearrangement links TRBV1 to TRBJ1-3. TRBV1 is given as a pseudogene. CDR3 length equals 15 residues. Here the CDR3 DNA reads TGCACCAGCAGCCAAGTCCTAATCTCTGGAAACACCATATATTTT. Amino acid sequence: CTSSQVLISGNTIYF.

This chain joins TRBV7-8 and TRBJ2-7, with a weak D call TRBD1 (6 bases). The CDR3 is 17 amino acids. V lost 2 bases, J lost 0 bases, and 17 bases lay in between. Germline V CDR1 and CDR2: SGHVS, FQNEAQ. The CDR3 here is CASSLPRGGLSSYEQYF. Here the CDR3 DNA reads TGTGCCAGCAGCTTACCCCGAGGGGGTTTAAGCTCCTACGAGCAGTACTTC.

The chain employs TRBV5-1 and TRBJ2-2, with 10 bases matching TRBD2. The CDR3 consists of 16 residues. Germline assignment: CDR1 SGHRS and CDR2 YFSETQ. J gave up 6 bases and V 7 bases, and 12 bases lay outside the gene matches. In DNA, the CDR3 is TGCGCCAGCCGTTTACTTCCTAGCGGGGGAGCCGGGGAGCTGTTTTTT. It encodes CASRLLPSGGAGELFF.

The rearrangement joins TRBV7-9 to TRBJ1-1, with D perhaps matching TRBD1 (6 bases). Trimming took off 5 bases at V and 5 bases at J, with 12 bases between the two ends. Germline CDR1 reads SEHNR; CDR2 reads FQNEAQ (reference sequence). The CDR3 consists of 13 residues. CDR3: CASSKGEITEAFF. The CDR3 DNA sequence: TGTGCCAGCAGCAAGGGGGAAATTACTGAAGCTTTCTTT.

As for this clone: At one boundary the junction diverges from the germline segment, which might be a read error. The J gene is TRBJ1-1, the V gene TRBV7-7; D call uncertain. The CDR3 consists of 15 residues. Germline V gene lookup returns CDR1 SSHAT and CDR2 FNYEAQ (reference sequence). Here the CDR3 reads CASSLAMVEGPEAFF. The CDR3 bases are TGTGCTAGCAGCTTAGCGATGGTCGAGGGCCCTGAAGCTTTCTTT.

The chain couples TRBV24-1 to TRBJ1-6; D is uncertain. The length of the CDR3 is 16 residues. Germline V CDR1 and CDR2: KGHDR, SFDVKD. Trimming removed 1 base from V and 9 bases from J, with 15 bases in between. CDR3 DNA: TGTGCCACCAGTGATTTTGACGGCGGCCGGAGTTCACCCCTCCACTTT. Protein: CATSDFDGGRSSPLHF.

This chain uses TRBV10-3 with TRBJ1-1, with 7 bases aligning to TRBD1. The CDR3 loop spans 16 amino acids. Trimming removed 3 bases from V and 0 bases from J; junction bases left unmatched: 7. Germline CDR1 reads ENHRY; CDR2 reads SYGVKD. CDR3 loop: CAISDPDRILNTEAFF. Written as DNA, the CDR3 is TGTGCCATCAGTGACCCGGACAGGATTTTGAACACTGAAGCTTTCTTT.

CDR3 amino acids: CSVGGQRQETQYF. The CDR3 coding sequence is TGCAGCGTTGGGGGACAGAGACAAGAGACCCAGTACTTC. V and J are TRBV29-1 and TRBJ2-5; TRBD1 matches 7 bases. V lost 4 bases to trimming and J lost 2 bases; unmatched junction nucleotides: 4. This CDR3 has 13 residues. The germline gives CDR1 SQVTM, CDR2 ANQGSEA.

The sample holds one count of this clone. The V call is TRBV19, the J call TRBJ2-6; a weak D match, TRBD2 (7 bases). The CDR3 is 18 residues long. The germline gives CDR1 LNHDA, CDR2 SQIVND (reference sequence). The V end lost 5 bases, the J end lost 1 base, and 18 bases lay between the germline ends. The CDR3 loop is CASSGEWGGRSGANVLTF. The DNA of the CDR3 is TGTGCCAGTAGTGGCGAGTGGGGGGGCCGTTCTGGGGCCAACGTCCTGACTTTC.

To note about this clone: The sample has other DNA sequences that encode this CDR3 too. The genes are TRBV7-2 and TRBJ2-1, with 14 bases matching TRBD2. CDR3 length equals 15 residues. V lost 1 base and J lost 7; bases outside the gene matches: 0. Germline V gene data show CDR1 as SGHTA and CDR2 as FQGNSA. CDR3 DNA: TGTGCCAGCAGCTTAGGACTAGCGGGGGGGAATGAGCAGTTCTTC. It yields the protein CASSLGLAGGNEQFF.

This chain joins TRBV6-1 and TRBJ1-5, with D hard to call. The V gene's germline CDR1 is MNHNS and CDR2 SASEGT. CDR3 size: 15 residues. Deletions cut 3 bases from V and 6 bases from J, with 15 bases between. The CDR3 coding sequence is TGTGCCAGCAGTGACCTGCGGGCGCTAGGTCAGCCCCAGCATTTT. Its protein product is CASSDLRALGQPQHF.

The chain uses TRBV27 and TRBJ1-3; possibly TRBD1 for D (6 bases). Deletions cut 6 bases from V and 0 bases from J, with 12 bases between. The CDR3 totals 15 residues. Germline CDR1 reads MNHEY; CDR2 reads SMNVEV (reference sequence). CDR3 sequence (DNA): TGTGCCAGCAGACCACAGGGTTACTCTGGAAACACCATATATTTT. Translation gives CASRPQGYSGNTIYF.